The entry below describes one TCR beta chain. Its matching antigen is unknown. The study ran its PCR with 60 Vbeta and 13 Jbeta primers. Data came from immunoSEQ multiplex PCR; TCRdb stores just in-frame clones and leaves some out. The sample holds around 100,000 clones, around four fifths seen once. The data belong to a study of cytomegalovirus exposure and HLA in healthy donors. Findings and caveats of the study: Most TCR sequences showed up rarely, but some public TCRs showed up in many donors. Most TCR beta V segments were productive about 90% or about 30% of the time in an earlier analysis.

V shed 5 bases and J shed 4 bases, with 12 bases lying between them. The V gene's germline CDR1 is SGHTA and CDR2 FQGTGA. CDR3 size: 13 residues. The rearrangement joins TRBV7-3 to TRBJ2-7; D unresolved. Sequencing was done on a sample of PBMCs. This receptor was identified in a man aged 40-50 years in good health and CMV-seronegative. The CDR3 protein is CASSPRGGYEQYF. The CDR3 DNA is TGTGCCAGCAGCCCAAGAGGCGGATACGAGCAGTACTTC.